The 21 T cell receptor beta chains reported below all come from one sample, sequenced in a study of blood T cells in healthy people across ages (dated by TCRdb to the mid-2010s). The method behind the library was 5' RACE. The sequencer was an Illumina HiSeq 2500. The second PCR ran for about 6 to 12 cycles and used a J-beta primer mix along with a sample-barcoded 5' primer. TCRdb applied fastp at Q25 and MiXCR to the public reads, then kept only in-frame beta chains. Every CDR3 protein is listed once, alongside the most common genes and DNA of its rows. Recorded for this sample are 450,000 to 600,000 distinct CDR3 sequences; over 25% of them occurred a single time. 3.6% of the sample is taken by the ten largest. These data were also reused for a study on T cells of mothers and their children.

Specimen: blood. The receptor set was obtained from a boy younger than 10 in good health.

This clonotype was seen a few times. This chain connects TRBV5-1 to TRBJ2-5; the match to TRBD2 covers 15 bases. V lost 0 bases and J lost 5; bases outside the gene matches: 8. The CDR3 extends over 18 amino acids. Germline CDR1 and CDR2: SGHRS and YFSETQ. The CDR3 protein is CASSLAGLAGGRSETQYF. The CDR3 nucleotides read TGCGCCAGCAGCTTGGCAGGACTAGCGGGAGGGCGGTCGGAGACCCAGTACTTC.

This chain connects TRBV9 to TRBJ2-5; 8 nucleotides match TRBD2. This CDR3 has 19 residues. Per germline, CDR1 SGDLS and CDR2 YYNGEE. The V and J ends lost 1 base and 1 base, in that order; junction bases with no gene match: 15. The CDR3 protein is CASSVSGTSARGGQETQYF. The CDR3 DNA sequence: TGTGCCAGCAGCGTATCCGGGACTAGTGCGAGGGGTGGCCAAGAGACCCAGTACTTC.

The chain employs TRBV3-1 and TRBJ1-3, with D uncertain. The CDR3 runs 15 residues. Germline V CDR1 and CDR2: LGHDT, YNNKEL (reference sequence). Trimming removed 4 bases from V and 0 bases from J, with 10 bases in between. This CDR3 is CASSPRHTSGNTIYF. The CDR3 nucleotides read TGTGCCAGCAGCCCACGACACACCTCTGGAAACACCATATATTTT.

CDR3 amino acids: CASSLLGSGGEKLFF. CDR3 in DNA: TGTGCCAGCAGTTTATTGGGATCGGGGGGTGAAAAACTGTTTTTT. The chain combines TRBV27 with TRBJ1-4; D perhaps matches TRBD1 (5 bases). Germline V gene lookup returns CDR1 MNHEY and CDR2 SMNVEV (reference sequence). The CDR3 is made up of 15 amino acids. Trimming stripped 1 base from V and 7 bases from J, with 13 bases between. Variable domain in full (rest from reference TRBV27 and TRBJ1-4): EAQVTQNPRYLITVTGKKLTVTCSQNMNHEYMSWYRQDPGLGLRQIYYSMNVEVTDKGDVPEGYKVSRKEKRNFPLILESPSPNQTSLYFCASSLLGSGGEKLFFGSGTQLSVL.

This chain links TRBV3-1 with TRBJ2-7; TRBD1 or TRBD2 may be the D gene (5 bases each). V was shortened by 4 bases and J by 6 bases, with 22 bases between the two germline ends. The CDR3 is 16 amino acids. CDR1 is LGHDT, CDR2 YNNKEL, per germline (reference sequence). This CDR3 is CASSRDALIGPSEQYF. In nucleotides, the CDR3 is TGTGCCAGCAGCCGGGACGCACTAATCGGACCCTCCGAGCAGTACTTC.

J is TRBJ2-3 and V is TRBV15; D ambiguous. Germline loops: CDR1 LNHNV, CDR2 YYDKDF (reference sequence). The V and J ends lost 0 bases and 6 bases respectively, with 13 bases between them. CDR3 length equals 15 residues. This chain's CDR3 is CATSRDMVGRDTQYF. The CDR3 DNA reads TGTGCCACCAGCAGAGATATGGTAGGGCGGGATACGCAGTATTTT.

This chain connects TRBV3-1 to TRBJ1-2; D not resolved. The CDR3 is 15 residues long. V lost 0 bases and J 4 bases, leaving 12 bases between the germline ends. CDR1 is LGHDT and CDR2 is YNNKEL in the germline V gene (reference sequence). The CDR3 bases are TGTGCCAGCAGCCAAGACTGGTACGGAGTCTATGGCTACACCTTC. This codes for CASSQDWYGVYGYTF.

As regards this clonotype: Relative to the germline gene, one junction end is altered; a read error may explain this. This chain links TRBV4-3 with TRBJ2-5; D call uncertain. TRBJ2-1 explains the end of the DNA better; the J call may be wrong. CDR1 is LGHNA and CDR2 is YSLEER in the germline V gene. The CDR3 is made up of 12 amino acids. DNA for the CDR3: TGCGCCAGCAACCAAGTTCCGGATGAGCAGTTCTTC. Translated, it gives CASNQVPDEQFF.

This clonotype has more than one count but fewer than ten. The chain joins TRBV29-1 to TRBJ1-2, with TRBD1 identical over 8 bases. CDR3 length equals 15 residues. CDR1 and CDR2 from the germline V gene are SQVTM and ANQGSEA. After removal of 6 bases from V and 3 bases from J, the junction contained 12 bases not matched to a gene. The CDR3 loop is CSVRGYGQGHYGYTF. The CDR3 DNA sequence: TGCAGCGTGAGGGGGTACGGACAGGGCCACTATGGCTACACCTTC.

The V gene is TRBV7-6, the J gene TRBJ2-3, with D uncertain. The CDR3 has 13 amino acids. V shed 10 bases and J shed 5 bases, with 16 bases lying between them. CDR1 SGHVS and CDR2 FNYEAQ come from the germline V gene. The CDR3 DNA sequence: TGTGCCACAGCCCACCCCGGCGGAGATACGCAGTATTTT. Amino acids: CATAHPGGDTQYF.

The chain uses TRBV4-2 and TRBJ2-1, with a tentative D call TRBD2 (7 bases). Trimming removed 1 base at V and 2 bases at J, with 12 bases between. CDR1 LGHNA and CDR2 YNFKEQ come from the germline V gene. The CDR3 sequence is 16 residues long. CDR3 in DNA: TGTGCCAGCAGCCAAGGATCGGGGGGCGCCTACAATGAGCAGTTCTTC. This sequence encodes CASSQGSGGAYNEQFF.

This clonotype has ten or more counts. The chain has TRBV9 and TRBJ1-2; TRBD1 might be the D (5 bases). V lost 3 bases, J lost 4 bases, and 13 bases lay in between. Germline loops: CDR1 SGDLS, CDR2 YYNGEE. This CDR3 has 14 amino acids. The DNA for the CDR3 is TGTGCCAGCAGCGCCCACGGGGGTGCCTATGGCTACACCTTC. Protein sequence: CASSAHGGAYGYTF. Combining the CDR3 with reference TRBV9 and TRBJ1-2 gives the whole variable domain DSGVTQTPKHLITATGQRVTLRCSPRSGDLSVYWYQQSLDQGLQFLIQYYNGEERAKGNILERFSAQQFPDLHSELNLSSLELGDSALYFCASSAHGGAYGYTFGSGTRLTVV.

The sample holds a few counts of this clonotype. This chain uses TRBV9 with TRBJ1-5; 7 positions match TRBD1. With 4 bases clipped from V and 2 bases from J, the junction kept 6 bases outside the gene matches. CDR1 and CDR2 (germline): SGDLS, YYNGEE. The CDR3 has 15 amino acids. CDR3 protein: CASSPGGWGNQPQHF. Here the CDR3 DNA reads TGTGCCAGCAGCCCAGGGGGGTGGGGCAATCAGCCCCAGCATTTT.

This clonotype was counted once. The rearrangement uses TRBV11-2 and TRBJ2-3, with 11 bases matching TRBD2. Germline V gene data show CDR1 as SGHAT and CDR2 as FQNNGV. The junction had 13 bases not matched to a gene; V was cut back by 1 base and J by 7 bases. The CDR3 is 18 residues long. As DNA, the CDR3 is TGTGCCAGCAGCTTAGCCGCAGGGACTAGCGGTTCGAGATATACGCAGTATTTT. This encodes CASSLAAGTSGSRYTQYF.

This CDR3 is CASTLQETQYF. The CDR3, as DNA: TGTGCCAGCACGCTTCAAGAGACCCAGTACTTC. The genes are TRBV7-9 and TRBJ2-5, with no clear D. Germline CDR1 SEHNR, CDR2 FQNEAQ (reference sequence). This CDR3 spans 11 amino acids. Trimming removed 7 bases at V and 2 bases at J, with 5 bases between.

The CDR3 DNA follows: TGTGCCAGTAGTATTCCTTTACAGCGGACTAAACTGTTTTTT. It yields the protein CASSIPLQRTKLFF. This chain joins TRBV19 and TRBJ1-4; D remains ambiguous. CDR3 size: 14 residues. Germline lookup yields CDR1 LNHDA and CDR2 SQIVND (reference sequence). V was trimmed by 3 bases and J by 11 bases, leaving 16 bases between them.

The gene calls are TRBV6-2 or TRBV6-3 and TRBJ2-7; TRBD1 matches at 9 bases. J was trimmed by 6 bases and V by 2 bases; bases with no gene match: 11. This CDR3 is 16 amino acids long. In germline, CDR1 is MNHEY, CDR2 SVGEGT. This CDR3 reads CASSYPSGQGPSEQYF. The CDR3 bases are TGTGCCAGCAGTTACCCCTCTGGACAGGGGCCCTCCGAGCAGTACTTC.

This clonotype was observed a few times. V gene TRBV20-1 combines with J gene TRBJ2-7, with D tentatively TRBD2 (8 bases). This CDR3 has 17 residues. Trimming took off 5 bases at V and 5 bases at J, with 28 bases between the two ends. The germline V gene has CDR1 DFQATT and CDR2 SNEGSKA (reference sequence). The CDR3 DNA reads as TGCAGTGCTTCCCCCAGGGGGAGCGGGAGATCGAGCGACGAGCAGTACTTC. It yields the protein CSASPRGSGRSSDEQYF.

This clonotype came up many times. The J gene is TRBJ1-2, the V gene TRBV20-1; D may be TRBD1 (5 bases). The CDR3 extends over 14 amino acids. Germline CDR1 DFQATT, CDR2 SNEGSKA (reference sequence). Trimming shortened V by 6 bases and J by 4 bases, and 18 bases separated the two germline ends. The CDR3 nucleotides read TGCAGTGCCCCCAACGCCAGGGACCCCTATGGCTACACCTTC. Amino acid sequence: CSAPNARDPYGYTF.

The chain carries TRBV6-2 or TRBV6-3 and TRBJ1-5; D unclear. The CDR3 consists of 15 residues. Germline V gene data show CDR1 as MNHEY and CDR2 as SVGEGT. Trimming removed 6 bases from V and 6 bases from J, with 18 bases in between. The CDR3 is CASSHGISRGQPQHF. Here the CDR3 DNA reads TGTGCCAGCAGCCACGGGATATCACGGGGTCAGCCCCAGCATTTT.

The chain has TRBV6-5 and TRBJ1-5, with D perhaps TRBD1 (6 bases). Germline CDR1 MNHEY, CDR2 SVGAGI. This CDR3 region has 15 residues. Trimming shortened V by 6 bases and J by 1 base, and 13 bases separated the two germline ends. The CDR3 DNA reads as TGTGCCAGCAGAGCACAGGGATGGAGCAATCAGCCCCAGCATTTT. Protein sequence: CASRAQGWSNQPQHF.